This TCR beta chain was recovered during a study of T cells after yellow fever vaccination. Study-wide background: Any fraction with a low cell number was prepared using SMART-Seq v4 Ultra Low Input.

In this sample, this clonotype turned up many times. Its specificity is not known. Study results and limitations: When the response was secondary, it was weaker but reached its peak faster, day 5 versus 15. Contaminants from the bulk population, in the form of abundant clonotypes, could be found in FACS-sorted repertoires.

TCRdb reprocessed the 5' RACE reads with MiXCR, giving one entry per CDR3 protein. Of about 69,000 distinct CDR3 sequences detected, 5% to 6.5% appear once; the ten largest clones hold less than 2.5%. This receptor was taken from a man aged 18 to 29 who received the YFV17D yellow fever vaccine. The source was CD4+ T cells sorted from PBMCs, collected less than 16 days after the first yellow fever vaccination.

CDR3 sequence (DNA): TGTGCCAGCAGTTTAACTGGGACCTCTTCCTACAATGAGCAGTTCTTC. It specifies CASSLTGTSSYNEQFF. This chain uses TRBV12-3 or TRBV12-4 with TRBJ2-1, with D possibly being TRBD1 or TRBD2 (5 bases each). The CDR3 extends over 16 amino acids. Trimming removed 2 bases at V and 1 base at J, with 12 bases between.